This TCR beta chain emerged from a study of blood T cell repertoires in COVID-19. Study as a whole: Donors in the United States, Italy and Spain gave samples during acute or convalescent COVID-19. PBMCs, B-cell-depleted T cells, or T cells were the source of the cDNA or gDNA that made up the material.

The CDR3 totals 15 residues. The germline CDR1 and CDR2 sequences are SEHNR and FQNEAQ (reference sequence). The ends lost 8 bases at V and 6 bases at J; junction bases unmatched: 13. In the original analysis: Amplified reference gene primers provided the basis for estimating nucleated cell counts. Generated by immunoSEQ multiplex PCR, the TCRdb table keeps only in-frame clones and is missing some. V, J and clone size reflect that table, while D and trimming were determined from the DNA. The sample contains 12,000 to 15,000 clones, approximately 88% of which appear only once. This receptor was identified in a human donor in a cohort sampled during active COVID-19. Sequences were obtained from peripheral blood. The chain recombines TRBV7-9 with TRBJ2-3; 8 positions match TRBD2. Here the CDR3 DNA reads TGTGCCAGCGTCCCTTCAGCGGGAGTTGTGGATACGCAGTATTTT. As protein: CASVPSAGVVDTQYF.